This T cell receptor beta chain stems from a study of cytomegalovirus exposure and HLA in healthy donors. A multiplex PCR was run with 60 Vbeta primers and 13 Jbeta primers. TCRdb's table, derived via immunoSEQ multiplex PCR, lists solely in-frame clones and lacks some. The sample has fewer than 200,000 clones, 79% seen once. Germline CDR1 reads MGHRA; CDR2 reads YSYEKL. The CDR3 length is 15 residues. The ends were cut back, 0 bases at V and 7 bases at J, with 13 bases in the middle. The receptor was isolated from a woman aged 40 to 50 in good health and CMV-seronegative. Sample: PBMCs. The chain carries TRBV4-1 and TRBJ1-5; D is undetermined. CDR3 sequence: CASSQESGNHQPQHF. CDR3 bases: TGCGCCAGCAGCCAAGAATCGGGTAATCACCAGCCCCAGCATTTT.